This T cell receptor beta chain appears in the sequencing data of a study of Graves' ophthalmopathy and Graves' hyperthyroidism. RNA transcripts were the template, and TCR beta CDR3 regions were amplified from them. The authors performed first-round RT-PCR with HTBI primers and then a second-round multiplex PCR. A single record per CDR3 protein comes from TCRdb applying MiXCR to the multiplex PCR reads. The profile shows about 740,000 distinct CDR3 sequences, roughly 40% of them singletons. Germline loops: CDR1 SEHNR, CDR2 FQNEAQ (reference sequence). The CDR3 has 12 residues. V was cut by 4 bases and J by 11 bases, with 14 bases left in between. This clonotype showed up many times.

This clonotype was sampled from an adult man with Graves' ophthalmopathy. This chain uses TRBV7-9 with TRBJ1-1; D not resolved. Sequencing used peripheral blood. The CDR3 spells CASSSDGLRAFF. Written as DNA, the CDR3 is TGTGCCAGCAGCTCTGACGGGTTGCGGGCTTTCTTT.